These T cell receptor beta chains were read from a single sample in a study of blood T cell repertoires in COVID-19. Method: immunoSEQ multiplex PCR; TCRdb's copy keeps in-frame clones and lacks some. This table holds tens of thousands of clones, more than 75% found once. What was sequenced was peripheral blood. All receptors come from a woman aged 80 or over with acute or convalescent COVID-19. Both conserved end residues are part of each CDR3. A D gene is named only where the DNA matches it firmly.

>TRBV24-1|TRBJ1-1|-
CATQMRGGAEAFF
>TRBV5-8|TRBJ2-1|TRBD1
CASSWTGVRYNEQFF
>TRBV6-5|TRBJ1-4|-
CASSYSGQLAREKLFF
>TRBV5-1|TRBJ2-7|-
CASSLGGSQGRGYEQYF
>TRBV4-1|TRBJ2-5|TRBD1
CASSQDRGPIGETQYF
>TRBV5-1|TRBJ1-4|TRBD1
CASSQSGTGVEKLFF
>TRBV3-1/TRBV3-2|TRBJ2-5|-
CASSQGLWTQYF
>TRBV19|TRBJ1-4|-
CASNAGNEKLFF
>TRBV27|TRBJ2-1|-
CASSLGGAFYNEQFF
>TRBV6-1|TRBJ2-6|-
CASSEGGSGANVLTF
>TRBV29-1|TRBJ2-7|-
CSVEEKMELQYF
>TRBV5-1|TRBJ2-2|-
CASSLDRNTGELFF
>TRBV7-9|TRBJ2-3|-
CASSLGERTTDTQYF
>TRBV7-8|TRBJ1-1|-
CASSLYSNTEAFF
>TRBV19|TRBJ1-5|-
CASSPGQQPQHF
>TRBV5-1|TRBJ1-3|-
CASSRLPGSGNTIYF
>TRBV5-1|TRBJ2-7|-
CASSLHHEQYF
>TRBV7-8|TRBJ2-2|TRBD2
CASSSTSGGGDGELFF
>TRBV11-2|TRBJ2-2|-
CASSLAAVLVSGELFF
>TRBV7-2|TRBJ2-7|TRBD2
CASSLHRGGDEQYF
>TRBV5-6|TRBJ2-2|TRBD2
CASSQGLVWGNTGELFF
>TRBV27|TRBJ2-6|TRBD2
CASSQPGLAGGPGANVLTF
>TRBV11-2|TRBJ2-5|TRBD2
CASSLGGGRASETQYF
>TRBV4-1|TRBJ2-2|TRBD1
CASRGTGGYTGELFF
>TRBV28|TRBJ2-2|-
CASSLEVGELFF
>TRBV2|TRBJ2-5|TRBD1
CASSAPTGTGNGETQYF
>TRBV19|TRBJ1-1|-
CASTHGRGLNTEAFF
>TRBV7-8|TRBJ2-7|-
CASSPGHSYEQYF
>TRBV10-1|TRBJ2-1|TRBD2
CASSEGPGTSGRLYEQFF
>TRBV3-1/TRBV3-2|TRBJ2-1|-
CASSQGLVAYNEQFF
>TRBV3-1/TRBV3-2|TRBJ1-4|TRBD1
CASASVTGAFATNEKLFF
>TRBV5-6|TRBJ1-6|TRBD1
CASSSDRGRRSPLHF
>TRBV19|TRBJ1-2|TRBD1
CASTDPGTGGVYGYTF
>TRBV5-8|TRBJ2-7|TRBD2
CASSRGRGSYEQYF
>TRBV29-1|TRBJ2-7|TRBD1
CSVDGSGTGSYEQYF
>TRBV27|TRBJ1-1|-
CASKGTGGGSWDTEAFF
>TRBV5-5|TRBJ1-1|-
CASSSWGDTEAFF
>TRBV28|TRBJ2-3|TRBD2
CASSPGRGSTDTQYF
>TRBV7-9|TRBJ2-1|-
CASSKTGIDEQFF
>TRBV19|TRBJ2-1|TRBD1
CASSTRQGSRNEQFF
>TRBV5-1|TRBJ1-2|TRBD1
CASREGTADLGYTF
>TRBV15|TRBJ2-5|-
CATSRDSSETQYF
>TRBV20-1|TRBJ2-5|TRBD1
CSASRGGQETQYF
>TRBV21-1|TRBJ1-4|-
CASSKQRTAKNEKLFF
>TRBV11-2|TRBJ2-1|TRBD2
CASSHSGSYNEQFF
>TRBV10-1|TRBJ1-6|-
CASSELRPGSPLHF
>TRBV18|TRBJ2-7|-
CASSPPGRGGAYEQYF
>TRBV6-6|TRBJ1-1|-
CASWFREGPRTEAFF
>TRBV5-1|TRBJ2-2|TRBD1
CASRPGTGALAGELFF
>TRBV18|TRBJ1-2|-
CASSPNRDGYTF
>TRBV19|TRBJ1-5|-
CASTGGMSNQPQHF